Listed below are T cell receptor beta chains from one sample, sequenced in a study of T cells in Graves' hyperthyroidism and ophthalmopathy. TCRdb ran MiXCR on the multiplex PCR reads and lists one entry per CDR3 protein. The sample contains 200,000 to 250,000 distinct CDR3 sequences, about 24% of which appear only once. What was sequenced was blood. The receptor source for this set is a woman in her thirties or forties with Graves' ophthalmopathy. Each CDR3 is given with its conserved first and last residue. Clone size is shown for a subset of rows, as once, few, many or a class of expanded clone.

v_call clone_size cdr3_aa
TRBV7-2 many CASGLGLYTGELFF
TRBV6-5 many CASSSRGYSDQPQHF
TRBV6-1 few CASRTGARETQYF
TRBV12-3/TRBV12-4 - CASTQSNGGSEAFF
TRBV28 many CASSLTGGRQPQHF
TRBV6-1 - CAIIGGGTEAYF
TRBV14 many CASSQPRYQETQYF
TRBV27 many CASGRQGNEAQHF
TRBV6-5 - CASSSGQGVFETQYF
TRBV12-5 few CASGAAGGETQYF
TRBV6-5 many CASSLRQGHYEQYF
TRBV29-1 - CSVEQGSPYTEAFF
TRBV29-1 - CSVEEGYTEAFF
TRBV19 many CASSRTIGGLGGMYEQYF
TRBV2 many CASSERSLGGTQYF
TRBV6-1 - CASRNTGQHYEQYF
TRBV19 many CASSRLAGAYEQYF
TRBV7-2 many CASSFTSREQYF
TRBV28 many CASSRTNAGQPQHF
TRBV6-1 - CASSERLAGETQYF
TRBV11-2 many CASSDIRTSTYHEQYF
TRBV12-3/TRBV12-4 many CASSSDVYEQYF
TRBV12-3/TRBV12-4 many CASSFLDSDYEQYF
TRBV30 many CAWRGQGSYEQYF
TRBV30 - CAWSLERDTEAFF
TRBV20-1 - CSAELAGGQETQYF
TRBV12-3/TRBV12-4 many CASSPPTGLSEQYF
TRBV4-1 many CASSQSAGGAGETQYF